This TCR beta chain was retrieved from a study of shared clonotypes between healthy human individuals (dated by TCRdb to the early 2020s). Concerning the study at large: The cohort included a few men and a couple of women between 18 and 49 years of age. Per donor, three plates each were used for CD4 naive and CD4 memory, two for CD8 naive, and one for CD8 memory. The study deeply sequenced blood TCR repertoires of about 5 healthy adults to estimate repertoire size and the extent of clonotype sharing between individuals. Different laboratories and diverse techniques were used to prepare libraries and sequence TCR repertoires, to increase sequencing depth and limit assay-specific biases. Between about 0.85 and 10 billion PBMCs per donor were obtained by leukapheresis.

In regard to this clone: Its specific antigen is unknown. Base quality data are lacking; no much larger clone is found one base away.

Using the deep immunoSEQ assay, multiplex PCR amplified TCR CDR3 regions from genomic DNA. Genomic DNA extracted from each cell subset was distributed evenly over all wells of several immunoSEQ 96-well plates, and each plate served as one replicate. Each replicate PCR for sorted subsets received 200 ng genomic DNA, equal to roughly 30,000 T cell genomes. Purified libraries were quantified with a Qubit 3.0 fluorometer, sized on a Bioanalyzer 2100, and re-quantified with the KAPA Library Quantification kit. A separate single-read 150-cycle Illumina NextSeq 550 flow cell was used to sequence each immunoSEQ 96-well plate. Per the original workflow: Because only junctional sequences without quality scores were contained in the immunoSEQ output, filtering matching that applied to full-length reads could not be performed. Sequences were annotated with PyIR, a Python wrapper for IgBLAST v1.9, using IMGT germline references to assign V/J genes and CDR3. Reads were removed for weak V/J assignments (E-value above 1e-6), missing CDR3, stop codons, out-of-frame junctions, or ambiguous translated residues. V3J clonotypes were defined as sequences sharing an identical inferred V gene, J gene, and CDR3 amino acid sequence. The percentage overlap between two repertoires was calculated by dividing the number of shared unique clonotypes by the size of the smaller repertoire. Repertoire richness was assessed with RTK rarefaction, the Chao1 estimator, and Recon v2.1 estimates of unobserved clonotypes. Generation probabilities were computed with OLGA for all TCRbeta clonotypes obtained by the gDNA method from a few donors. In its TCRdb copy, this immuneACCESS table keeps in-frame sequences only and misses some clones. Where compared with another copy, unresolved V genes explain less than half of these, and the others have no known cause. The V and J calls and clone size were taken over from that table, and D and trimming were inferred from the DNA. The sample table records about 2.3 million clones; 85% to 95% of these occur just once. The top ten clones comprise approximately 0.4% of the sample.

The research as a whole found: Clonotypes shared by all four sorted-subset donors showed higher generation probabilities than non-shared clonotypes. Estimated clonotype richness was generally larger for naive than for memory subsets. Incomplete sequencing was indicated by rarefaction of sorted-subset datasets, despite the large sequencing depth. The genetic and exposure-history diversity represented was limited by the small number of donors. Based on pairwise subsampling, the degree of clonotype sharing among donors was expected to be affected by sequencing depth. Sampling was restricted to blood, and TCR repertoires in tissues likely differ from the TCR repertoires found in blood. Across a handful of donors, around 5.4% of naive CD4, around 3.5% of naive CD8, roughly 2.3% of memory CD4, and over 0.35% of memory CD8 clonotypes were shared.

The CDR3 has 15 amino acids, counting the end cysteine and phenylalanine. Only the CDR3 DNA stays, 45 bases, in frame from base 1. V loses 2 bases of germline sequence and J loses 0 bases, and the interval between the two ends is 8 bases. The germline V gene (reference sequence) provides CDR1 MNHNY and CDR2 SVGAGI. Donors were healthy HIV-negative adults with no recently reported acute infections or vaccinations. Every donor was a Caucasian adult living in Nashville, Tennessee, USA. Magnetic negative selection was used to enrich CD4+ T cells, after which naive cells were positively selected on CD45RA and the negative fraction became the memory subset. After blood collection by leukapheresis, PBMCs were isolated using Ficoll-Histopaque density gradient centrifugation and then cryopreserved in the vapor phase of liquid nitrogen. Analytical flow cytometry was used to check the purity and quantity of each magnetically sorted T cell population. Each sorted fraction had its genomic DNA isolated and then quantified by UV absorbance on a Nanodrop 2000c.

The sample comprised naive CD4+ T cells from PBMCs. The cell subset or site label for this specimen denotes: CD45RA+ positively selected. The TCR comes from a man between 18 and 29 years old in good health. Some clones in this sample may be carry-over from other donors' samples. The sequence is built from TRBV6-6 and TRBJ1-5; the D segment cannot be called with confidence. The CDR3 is CASSYTPISNQPQHF. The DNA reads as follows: TGTGCCAGCAGTTACACCCCAATTAGCAATCAGCCCCAGCATTTT.